This T cell receptor (beta chain) is drawn from a study of post-analysis software for immune sequencing data. Study details: Relapsing-remitting, secondary progressive and progressive-relapsing forms made up the multiple sclerosis disease courses. Study-level results: Diversity measured as normalized Chao1 was significantly lower in multiple sclerosis patients than in controls. Five TRBV segments, including TRBV5-6, TRBV5-1 and TRBV20-1, were more frequent in patients than controls. The authors found that F measure strongly co-clustered same-batch samples.

The CDR3 totals 15 residues. Deletions cut 5 bases from V and 8 bases from J, with 21 bases between. The V gene's germline CDR1 is SGHDT and CDR2 YYEEEE. Unique molecular identifiers were present in the TCR beta cDNA libraries. TCRdb reprocessed the PCR reads with MiXCR, giving one entry per CDR3 protein. Counted here are some 450,000 distinct CDR3 sequences, roughly 45% occurring once; the ten biggest clones make up about an eighth. On this clonotype: The target antigen is unknown.

The clonotype comes from a girl aged 10 to 17 with multiple sclerosis. The chain employs TRBV5-6 and TRBJ2-3; weak D call: TRBD2 (6 bases). Sequencing used blood. This CDR3 is CASSFKYGSWGTQYF. Written as DNA, the CDR3 is TGTGCCAGCAGTTTTAAGTACGGGAGTTGGGGTACGCAGTATTTT.